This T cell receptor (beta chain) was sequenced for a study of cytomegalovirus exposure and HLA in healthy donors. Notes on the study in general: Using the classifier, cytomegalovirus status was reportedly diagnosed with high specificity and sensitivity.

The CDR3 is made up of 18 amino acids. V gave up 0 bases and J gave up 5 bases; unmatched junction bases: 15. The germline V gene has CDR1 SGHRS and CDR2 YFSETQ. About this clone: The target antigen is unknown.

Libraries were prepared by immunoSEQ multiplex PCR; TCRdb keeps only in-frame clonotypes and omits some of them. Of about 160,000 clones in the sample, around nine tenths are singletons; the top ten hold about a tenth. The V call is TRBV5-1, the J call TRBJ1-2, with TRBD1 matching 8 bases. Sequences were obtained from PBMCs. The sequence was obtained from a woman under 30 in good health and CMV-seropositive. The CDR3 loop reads CASSLVQGAKVPEYGYTF. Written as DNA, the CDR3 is TGCGCCAGCAGCTTGGTCCAGGGGGCTAAGGTCCCAGAGTATGGCTACACCTTC.